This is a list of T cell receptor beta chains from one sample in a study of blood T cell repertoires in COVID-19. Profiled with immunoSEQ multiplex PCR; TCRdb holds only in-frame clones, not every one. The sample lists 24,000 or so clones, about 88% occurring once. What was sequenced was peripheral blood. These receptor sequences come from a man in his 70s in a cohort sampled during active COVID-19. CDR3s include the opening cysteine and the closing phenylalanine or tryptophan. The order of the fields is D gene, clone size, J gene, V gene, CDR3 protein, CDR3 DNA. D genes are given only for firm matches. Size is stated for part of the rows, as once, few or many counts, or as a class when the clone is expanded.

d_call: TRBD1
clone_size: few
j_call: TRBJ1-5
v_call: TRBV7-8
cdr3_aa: CASSTQGQPMGPQHF
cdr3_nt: TGTGCCAGCAGCACCCAGGGACAGCCCATGGGGCCCCAGCATTTT

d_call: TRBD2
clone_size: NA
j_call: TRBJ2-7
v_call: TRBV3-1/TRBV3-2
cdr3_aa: CASSQVGRGAGSYEQYF
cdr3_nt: TGTGCCAGCAGCCAGGTCGGAAGGGGAGCGGGAAGCTACGAGCAGTACTTC

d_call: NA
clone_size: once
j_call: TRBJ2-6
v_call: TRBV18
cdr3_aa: CASSPGLGSGANVLTF
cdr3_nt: TGTGCCAGCTCACCGGGACTCGGCTCTGGGGCCAACGTCCTGACTTTC

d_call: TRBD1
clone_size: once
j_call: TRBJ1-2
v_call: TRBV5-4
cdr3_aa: CASSRQGLNYGYTF
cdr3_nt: TGTGCCAGCAGCCGACAGGGGCTTAACTATGGCTACACCTTC

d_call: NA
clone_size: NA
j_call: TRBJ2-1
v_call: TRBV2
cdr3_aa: CASSEYKHEQFF
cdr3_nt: TGTGCCAGCAGTGAATATAAGCATGAGCAATTCTTC

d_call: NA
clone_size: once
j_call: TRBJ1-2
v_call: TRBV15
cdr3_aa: CATSRDFRPGLTVQGYTF
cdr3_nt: TGTGCCACCAGCAGAGATTTCAGGCCGGGACTGACCGTGCAGGGCTACACCTTC

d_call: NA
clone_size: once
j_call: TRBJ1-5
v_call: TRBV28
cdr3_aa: CASSQKYQPQHF
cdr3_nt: TGTGCCAGCAGTCAGAAGTATCAGCCCCAGCATTTT

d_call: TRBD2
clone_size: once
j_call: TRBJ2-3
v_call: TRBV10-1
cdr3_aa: CASSPWTSGSTDTQYF
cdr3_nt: TGCGCCAGCAGCCCCTGGACTAGCGGGAGCACAGATACGCAGTATTTT

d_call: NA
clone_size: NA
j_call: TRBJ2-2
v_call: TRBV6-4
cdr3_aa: CASSEEWGGGELFF
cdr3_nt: TGTGCCAGCAGTGAAGAGTGGGGAGGCGGGGAGCTGTTTTTT

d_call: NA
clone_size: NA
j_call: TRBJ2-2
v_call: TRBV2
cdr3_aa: CASSVFRAGELFF
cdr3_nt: TGTGCCAGCAGTGTGTTCAGGGCCGGGGAGCTGTTTTTT

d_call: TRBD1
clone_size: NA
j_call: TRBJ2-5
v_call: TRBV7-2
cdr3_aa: CASSGGQQETQYF
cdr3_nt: TGTGCCAGCAGCGGGGGACAGCAAGAGACCCAGTACTTC

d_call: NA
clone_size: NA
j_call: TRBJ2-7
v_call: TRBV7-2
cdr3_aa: CASSPTGGAYEQYF
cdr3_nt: TGTGCCAGCAGCCCGACCGGGGGAGCCTACGAGCAGTACTTC

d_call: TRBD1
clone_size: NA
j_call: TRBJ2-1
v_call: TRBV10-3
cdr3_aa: CAITGTGGVYEQFF
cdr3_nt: TGTGCCATCACGGGGACAGGGGGTGTATATGAGCAGTTCTTC

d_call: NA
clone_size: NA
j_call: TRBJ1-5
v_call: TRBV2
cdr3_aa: CASRGHQGYRNQPQHF
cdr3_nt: TGTGCCAGCAGGGGACATCAGGGATACAGGAATCAGCCCCAGCATTTT